Detailed here is one T cell receptor beta chain. TCRdb's copy holds only in-frame clones and misses some; the assay was immunoSEQ multiplex PCR. The sample shows tens of thousands of clones, roughly 71% of them seen only once. This entry is derived from a study of radiotherapy plus CTLA-4 blockade in lung cancer. The germline CDR1 and CDR2 sequences are LNHDA and SQIVND (reference sequence). V was pared by 5 bases and J by 5 bases, with 9 bases between. CDR3 length: 13 residues. The source of this sequence is a human donor with non-small cell lung cancer that progressed on radiotherapy plus ipilimumab. The V gene is TRBV19, the J gene TRBJ2-2; possible D gene TRBD1, 6 bases. The sequencing used peripheral blood, collected from a patient treated with radiotherapy plus ipilimumab. CDR3 residues: CASSYRETGELFF. The CDR3 region has the DNA TGTGCCAGTAGTTACAGGGAGACCGGGGAGCTGTTTTTT.